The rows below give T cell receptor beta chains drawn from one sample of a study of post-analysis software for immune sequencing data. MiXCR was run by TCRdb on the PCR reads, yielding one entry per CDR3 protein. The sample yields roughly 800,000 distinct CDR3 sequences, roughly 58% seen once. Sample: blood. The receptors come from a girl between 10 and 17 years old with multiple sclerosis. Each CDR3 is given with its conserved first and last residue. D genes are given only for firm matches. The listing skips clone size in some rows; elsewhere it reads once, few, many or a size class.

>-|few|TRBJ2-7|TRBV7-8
CASSFTGSGEQYF
TGTGCCAGCAGCTTTACAGGGTCAGGCGAGCAGTACTTC
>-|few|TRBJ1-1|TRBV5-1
CASSLDTNTEAFF
TGTGCCAGCAGCCTGGACACGAACACTGAAGCTTTCTTT
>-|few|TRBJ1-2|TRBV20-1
CSASTEPYGYTF
TGCAGTGCTTCGACAGAGCCCTATGGCTACACCTTC
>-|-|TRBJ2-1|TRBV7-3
CASSTQGGANNEQFF
TGTGCCAGCAGCACCCAAGGGGGGGCAAACAATGAGCAGTTCTTC
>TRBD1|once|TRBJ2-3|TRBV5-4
CASSPGVTGGGTQYF
TGTGCCAGCAGTCCCGGGGTGACAGGGGGTGGTACGCAGTATTTT
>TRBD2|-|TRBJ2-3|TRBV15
CATSREFRSGNTDTQYF
TGTGCCACCAGCAGAGAGTTTCGAAGCGGGAACACAGATACGCAGTATTTT
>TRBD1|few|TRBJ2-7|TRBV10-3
CAISPGQRYEQYF
TGTGCCATCAGTCCGGGACAGCGCTACGAGCAGTACTTC
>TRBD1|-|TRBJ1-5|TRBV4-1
CASSLLTGLNQPQHF
TGCGCCAGCAGCCTCCTGACAGGGCTCAATCAGCCCCAGCATTTT
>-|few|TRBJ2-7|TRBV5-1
CASSSSGTHLYEQYF
TGCGCCAGCTCTTCATCCGGGACACACCTTTACGAGCAGTACTTC
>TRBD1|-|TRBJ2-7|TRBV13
CASSWGQGAREQYF
TGTGCCAGCAGCTGGGGACAGGGGGCCAGGGAGCAGTACTTC
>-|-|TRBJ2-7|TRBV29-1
CSVEGRGRGSRSYEQYF
TGCAGCGTTGAAGGCCGCGGTCGGGGATCTAGATCCTACGAGCAGTACTTC
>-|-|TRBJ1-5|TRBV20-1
CSARRDTGMNQPQHF
TGCAGTGCTAGACGGGATACAGGGATGAATCAGCCCCAGCATTTT
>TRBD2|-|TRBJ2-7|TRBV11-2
CASSSSLAGAHEQYF
TGTGCCAGCAGTTCCTCCCTAGCGGGAGCCCACGAGCAGTACTTC
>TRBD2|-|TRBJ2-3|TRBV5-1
CASSLRLRAGDVDTQYF
TGCGCCAGCAGCTTGCGTTTACGAGCGGGAGATGTAGATACGCAGTATTTT
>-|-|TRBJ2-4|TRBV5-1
CASSYGLGKNIQYF
TGCGCCAGCAGCTACGGATTGGGCAAAAACATTCAGTACTTC
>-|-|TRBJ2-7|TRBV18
CASSPLGQSAEQYF
TGTGCCAGCTCACCTCTTGGACAGTCTGCGGAGCAGTACTTC
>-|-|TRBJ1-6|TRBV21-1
CASKHRLSSYNSPLHF
TGTGCCAGCAAGCATCGTTTGAGCTCCTATAATTCACCCCTCCACTTT
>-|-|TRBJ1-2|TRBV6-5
CASSYLGPGGGYTF
TGTGCCAGCAGTTACCTCGGACCAGGAGGGGGCTACACCTTC
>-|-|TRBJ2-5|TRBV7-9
CASSPTMGQETQYF
TGTGCCAGCAGCCCAACGATGGGTCAAGAGACCCAGTACTTC
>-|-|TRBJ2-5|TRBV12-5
CASGLKETQYF
TGTGCTAGTGGCTTGAAAGAGACCCAGTACTTC
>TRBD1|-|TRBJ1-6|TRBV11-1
CASSLPSGQGSPLHF
TGTGCCAGCAGCTTACCCTCGGGACAGGGCTCACCCCTCCACTTT
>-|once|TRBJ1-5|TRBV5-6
CASSYGGQKNQPQHF
TGTGCCAGCAGTTACGGTGGGCAGAAAAATCAGCCCCAGCATTTT
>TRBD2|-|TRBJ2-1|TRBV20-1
CSARATSGNEQFF
TGCAGTGCTAGAGCGACTAGCGGGAATGAGCAGTTCTTC
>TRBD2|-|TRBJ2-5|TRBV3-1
CASRHGLAEETQYF
TGTGCCAGCAGACACGGACTAGCGGAAGAGACCCAGTACTTC
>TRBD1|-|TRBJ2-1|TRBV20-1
CSADRGTEQFF
TGCAGTGCGGACAGGGGGACTGAGCAGTTCTTC
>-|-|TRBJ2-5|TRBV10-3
CAISFTQETQYF
TGTGCCATCAGCTTTACGCAAGAGACCCAGTACTTC
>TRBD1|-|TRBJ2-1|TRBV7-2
CASSPRTGTNNEQFF
TGTGCCAGCAGCCCCCGGACAGGGACCAACAATGAGCAGTTCTTC
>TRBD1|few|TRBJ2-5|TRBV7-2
CASSLVGQGAGETQYF
TGTGCCAGCAGCTTAGTGGGGCAGGGGGCAGGAGAGACCCAGTACTTC
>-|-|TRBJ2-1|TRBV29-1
CSVVNTSSYNEQFF
TGCAGCGTCGTTAATACCAGCTCCTACAATGAGCAGTTCTTC
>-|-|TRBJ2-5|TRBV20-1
CSGAWGAGETQYF
TGCAGTGGAGCTTGGGGGGCCGGAGAGACCCAGTACTTC
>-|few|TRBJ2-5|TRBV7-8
CASSLVGPQETQYF
TGTGCCAGCAGTTTAGTGGGGCCGCAGGAGACCCAGTACTTC
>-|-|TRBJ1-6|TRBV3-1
CASRNNRDGSPLHF
TGTGCCAGCCGCAACAACAGGGACGGTTCACCCCTCCACTTT
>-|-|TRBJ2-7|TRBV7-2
CASSSPLVPYEQYF
TGTGCCAGCAGCTCCCCCTTGGTTCCCTACGAGCAGTACTTC
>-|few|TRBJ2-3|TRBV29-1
CSGGSGSTDTQYF
TGCAGCGGGGGTTCGGGCAGCACAGATACGCAGTATTTT
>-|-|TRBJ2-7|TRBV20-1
CSAREGAGSYEQYF
TGCAGTGCTAGAGAGGGGGCAGGGAGTTACGAGCAGTACTTC
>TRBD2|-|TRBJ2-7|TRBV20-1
CSARDGASGSSYEQYF
TGCAGTGCTAGAGATGGGGCTAGCGGGAGCTCCTACGAGCAGTACTTC
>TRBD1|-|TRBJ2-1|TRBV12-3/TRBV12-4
CASSTGGSSSYNEQFF
TGTGCCAGCAGCACAGGGGGCTCTAGCTCCTACAATGAGCAGTTCTTC
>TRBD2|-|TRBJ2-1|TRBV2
CASSGWTSGTYNEQFF
TGTGCCAGCAGTGGTTGGACTAGCGGGACTTACAATGAGCAGTTCTTC
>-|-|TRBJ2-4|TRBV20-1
CSAPKGGSKNIQYF
TGCAGTGCCCCGAAAGGGGGATCCAAAAACATTCAGTACTTC
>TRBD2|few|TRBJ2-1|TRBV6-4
CASSKGGHDEQFF
TGTGCCAGCAGTAAGGGAGGGCACGATGAGCAGTTCTTC
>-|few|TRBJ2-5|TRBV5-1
CASSSLAAAVETQYF
TGCGCCAGCAGCTCCCTCGCGGCCGCCGTAGAGACCCAGTACTTC
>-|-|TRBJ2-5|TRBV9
CASSVKQQGTQYF
TGTGCCAGCAGCGTGAAACAGCAAGGGACCCAGTACTTC
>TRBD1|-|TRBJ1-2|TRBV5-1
CASSLAGGLGYGYTF
TGCGCCAGCAGCTTGGCAGGGGGCCTAGGATATGGCTACACCTTC